This T cell receptor (beta chain) was recovered during a study of CD8 T cells in ankylosing spondylitis. TCRdb reprocessed the 5' RACE reads with MiXCR, giving one entry per CDR3 protein. The table shows roughly 700,000 distinct CDR3 sequences, with 15% to 20% occurring only once. There are 14 residues in the CDR3. The germline V gene has CDR1 SGHRS and CDR2 YFSETQ. With 5 bases removed from V and 7 bases from J, the gap between germline ends came to 19 bases. Broader study findings: Blood from ankylosing spondylitis patients appeared to carry a characteristic roughly 8-variant TCR beta motif.

As regards this clonotype: What it recognizes is unknown.

This receptor was identified in a male donor with ankylosing spondylitis. The specimen sequenced was blood, either unsorted or a sorted T cell fraction (not recorded which). This rearrangement joins TRBV5-1 to TRBJ2-7, with D perhaps assigned TRBD1 or TRBD2 (5 bases each). CDR3: CASSTGTPTWEQYF. The CDR3 DNA is TGCGCCAGCAGTACCGGGACCCCGACGTGGGAGCAGTACTTC.